This TCR beta chain is drawn from a study of cytomegalovirus exposure and HLA in healthy donors. Study-level findings and limits: 87-base-pair reads could not separate some V segments, including TRBV6-2 and TRBV6-3. An Asian-associated ancestry cluster reportedly showed fewer N-insertions than the roughly 670-donor mean in a later analysis. A list of roughly 160 TCR beta chains associated with cytomegalovirus was given. A later analysis, which compared TCR beta chains of equal frequency, found the HLA-associated ones more clonally expanded.

Germline V gives CDR1 LNHDA, CDR2 SQIVND (reference sequence). The V end lost 3 bases, the J end lost 11 bases, and 13 bases lay between the germline ends. The CDR3 sequence is 12 residues long. PCR primers comprised 60 Vbeta and 13 Jbeta primers. Profiling relied on immunoSEQ multiplex PCR, and the TCRdb table lists in-frame clones only, not all of them. The data hold roughly 80,000 clones, with around 66% observed a single time. Concerning this clone: What it binds is unknown.

This clonotype originated in a man between 60 and 70 years old in good health and CMV-seropositive. Sequencing was carried out using PBMCs. The chain combines TRBV19 with TRBJ1-1; TRBD1 is a possible D gene (6 bases). The CDR3 region has the DNA TGTGCCAGTAGTATGTGGGGGGGCGACGCTTTCTTT. Encoded protein: CASSMWGGDAFF.